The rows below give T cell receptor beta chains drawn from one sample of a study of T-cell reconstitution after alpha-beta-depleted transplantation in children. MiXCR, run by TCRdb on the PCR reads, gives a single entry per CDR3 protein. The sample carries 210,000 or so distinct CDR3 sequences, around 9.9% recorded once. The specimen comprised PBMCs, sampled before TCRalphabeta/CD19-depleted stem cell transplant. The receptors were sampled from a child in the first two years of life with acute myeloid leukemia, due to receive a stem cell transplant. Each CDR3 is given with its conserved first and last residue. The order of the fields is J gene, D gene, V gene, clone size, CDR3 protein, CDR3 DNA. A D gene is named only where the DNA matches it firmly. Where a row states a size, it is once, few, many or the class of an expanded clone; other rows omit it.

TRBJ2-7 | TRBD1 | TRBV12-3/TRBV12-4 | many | CASSGQTYEQYF | TGTGCCAGCTCGGGACAGACCTACGAGCAGTACTTC
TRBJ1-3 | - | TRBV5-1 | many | CASSLGGTSSGNTIYF | TGCGCCAGCAGCTTGGGTGGGACTAGCTCTGGAAACACCATATATTTT
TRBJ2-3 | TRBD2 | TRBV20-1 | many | CSGLAGGPDTQYF | TGCAGTGGACTAGCGGGAGGGCCAGATACGCAGTATTTT
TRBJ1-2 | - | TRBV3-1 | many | CASSFGNYGYTF | TGTGCCAGCAGCTTTGGGAACTATGGCTACACCTTC
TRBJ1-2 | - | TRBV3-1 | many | CASSQDWRGQGYGYTF | TGTGCCAGCAGCCAAGACTGGCGGGGGCAGGGCTATGGCTACACCTTC
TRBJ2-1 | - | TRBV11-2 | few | CASSRGIVNEQFF | TGTGCCAGCAGCCGGGGGATAGTCAATGAGCAGTTCTTC
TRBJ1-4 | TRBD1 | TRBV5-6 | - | CARAAGTGGRDEKLFF | TGTGCCAGGGCCGCCGGGACAGGGGGGAGGGATGAAAAACTGTTTTTT
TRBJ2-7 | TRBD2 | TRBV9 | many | CASSETSAYSFEQYF | TGTGCCAGCAGCGAGACTAGCGCGTATTCCTTCGAGCAGTACTTC
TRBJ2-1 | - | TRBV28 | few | CASSAAGLQGHEQFF | TGTGCCAGCAGCGCTGCGGGACTCCAGGGCCATGAGCAGTTCTTC
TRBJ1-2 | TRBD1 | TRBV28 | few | CASSGQEGNYGYTF | TGTGCCAGCAGCGGACAGGAGGGGAACTATGGCTACACCTTC
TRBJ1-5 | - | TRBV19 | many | CASTRTGSGPQHF | TGTGCCAGTACCCGGACTGGCTCCGGGCCCCAGCATTTT
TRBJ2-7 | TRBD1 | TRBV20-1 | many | CSARDRDLYEQYF | TGCAGTGCTAGGGACAGGGACCTCTACGAGCAGTACTTC
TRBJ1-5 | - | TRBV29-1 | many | CSVGGDQPQHF | TGCAGCGTTGGGGGGGATCAGCCCCAGCATTTT
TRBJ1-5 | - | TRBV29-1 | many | CSVASQGGGQPQHF | TGCAGCGTTGCCTCCCAGGGTGGGGGACAGCCCCAGCATTTT
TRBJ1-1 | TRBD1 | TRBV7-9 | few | CASSLGQGMNTEAFF | TGTGCCAGCAGCCTGGGACAGGGGATGAACACTGAAGCTTTCTTT
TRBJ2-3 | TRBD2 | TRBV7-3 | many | CASSSGLAGVTQYF | TGTGCCAGCAGCTCGGGACTAGCGGGAGTTACGCAGTATTTT
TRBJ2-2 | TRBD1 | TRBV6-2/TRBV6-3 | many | CASSYSMPGQGYTGELFF | TGTGCCAGCAGTTACTCTATGCCGGGACAGGGCTACACCGGGGAGCTGTTTTTT
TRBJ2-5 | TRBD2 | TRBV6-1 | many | CASSGAGAGQETQYF | TGTGCCAGCAGTGGAGCGGGGGCGGGACAAGAGACCCAGTACTTC
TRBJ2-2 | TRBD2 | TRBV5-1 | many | CASSSLPAGESSGELFF | TGCGCCAGCAGTTCGCTGCCAGCGGGGGAGTCTTCCGGGGAGCTGTTTTTT
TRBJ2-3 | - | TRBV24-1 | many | CATSDLRVRADTQYF | TGTGCCACCAGTGATTTGCGGGTGCGGGCAGATACGCAGTATTTT
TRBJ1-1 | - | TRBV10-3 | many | CATKDLGTEAFF | TGTGCCACCAAGGACCTGGGCACTGAAGCTTTCTTT
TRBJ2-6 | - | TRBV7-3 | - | CASSLTSSGANVLTF | TGTGCCAGCAGCTTAACGAGCTCTGGGGCCAACGTCCTGACTTTC
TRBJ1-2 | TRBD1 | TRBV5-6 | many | CASSLWTGTAGYTF | TGTGCCAGCAGCTTATGGACAGGGACAGCTGGCTACACCTTC
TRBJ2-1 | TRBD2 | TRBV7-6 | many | CASSPGLAGGGEYNEQFF | TGTGCCAGCAGCCCGGGACTAGCGGGAGGAGGAGAGTACAATGAGCAGTTCTTC
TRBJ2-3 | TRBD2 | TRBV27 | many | CASSPSAGTSAVDTQYF | TGTGCCAGCAGTCCTTCGGCCGGGACTAGCGCGGTAGATACGCAGTATTTT
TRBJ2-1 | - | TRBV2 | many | CASIKGGEQFF | TGTGCCAGCATAAAAGGCGGTGAGCAGTTCTTC
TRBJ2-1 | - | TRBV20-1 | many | CSERTAYNEQFF | TGCAGTGAAAGGACAGCCTACAATGAGCAGTTCTTC